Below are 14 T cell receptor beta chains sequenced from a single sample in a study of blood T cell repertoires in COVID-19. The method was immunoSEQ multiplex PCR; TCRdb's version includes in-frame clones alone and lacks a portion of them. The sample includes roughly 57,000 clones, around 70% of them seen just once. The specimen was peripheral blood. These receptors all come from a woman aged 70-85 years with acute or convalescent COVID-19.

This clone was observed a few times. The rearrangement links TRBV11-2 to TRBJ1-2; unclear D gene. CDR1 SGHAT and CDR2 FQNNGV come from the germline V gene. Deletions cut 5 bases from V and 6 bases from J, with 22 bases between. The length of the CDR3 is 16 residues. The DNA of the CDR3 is TGTGCCAGCAGCCGAGGAGGGTACCGCCTATTTAATGGCTACACCTTC. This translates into CASSRGGYRLFNGYTF.

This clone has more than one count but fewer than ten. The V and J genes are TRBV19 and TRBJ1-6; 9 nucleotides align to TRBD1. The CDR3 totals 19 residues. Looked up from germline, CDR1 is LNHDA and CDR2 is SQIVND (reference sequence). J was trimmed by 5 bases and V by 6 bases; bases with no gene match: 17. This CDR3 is CASSSQGAALPFHNSPLHF. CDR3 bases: TGTGCCAGTAGCTCACAGGGGGCGGCCCTCCCGTTCCATAATTCACCCCTCCACTTT. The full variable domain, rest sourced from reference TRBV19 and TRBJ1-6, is DGGITQSPKYLFRKEGQNVTLSCEQNLNHDAMYWYRQDPGQGLRLIYYSQIVNDFQKGDIAEGYSVSREKKESFPLTVTSAQKNPTAFYLCASSSQGAALPFHNSPLHFGNGTRLTVT.

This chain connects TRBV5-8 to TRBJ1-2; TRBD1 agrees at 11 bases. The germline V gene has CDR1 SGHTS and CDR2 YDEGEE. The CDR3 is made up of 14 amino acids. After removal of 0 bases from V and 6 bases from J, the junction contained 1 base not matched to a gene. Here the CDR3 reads CASSLGDRGNGYTF. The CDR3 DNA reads TGTGCCAGCAGCTTGGGGGACAGGGGGAATGGCTACACCTTC.

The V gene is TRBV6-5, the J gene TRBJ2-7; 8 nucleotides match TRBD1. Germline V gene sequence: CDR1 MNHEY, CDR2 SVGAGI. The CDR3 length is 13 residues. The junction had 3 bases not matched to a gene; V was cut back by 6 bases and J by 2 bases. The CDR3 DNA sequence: TGTGCCAGCAGAAACAGGGGGACCTACGAGCAGTACGTC. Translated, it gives CASRNRGTYEQYV.

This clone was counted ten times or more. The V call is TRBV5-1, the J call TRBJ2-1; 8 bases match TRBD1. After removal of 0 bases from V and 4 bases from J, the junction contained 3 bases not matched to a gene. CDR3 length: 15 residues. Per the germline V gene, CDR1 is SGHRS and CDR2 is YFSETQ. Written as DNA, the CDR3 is TGCGCCAGCAGCTTGGGGCAGGGGGCATACAATGAGCAGTTCTTC. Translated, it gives CASSLGQGAYNEQFF.

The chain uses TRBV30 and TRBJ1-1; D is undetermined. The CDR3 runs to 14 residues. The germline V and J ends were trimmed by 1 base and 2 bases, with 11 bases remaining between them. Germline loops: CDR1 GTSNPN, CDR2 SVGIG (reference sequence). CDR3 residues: CAWSALASNTEAFF. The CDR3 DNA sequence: TGTGCCTGGAGTGCCCTTGCGAGCAACACTGAAGCTTTCTTT.

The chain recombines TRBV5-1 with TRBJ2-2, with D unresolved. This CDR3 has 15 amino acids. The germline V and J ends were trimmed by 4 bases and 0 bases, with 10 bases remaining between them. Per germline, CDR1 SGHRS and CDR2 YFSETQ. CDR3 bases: TGCGCCAGCAGCCCTCTACTCTCGAACACCGGGGAGCTGTTTTTT. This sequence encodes CASSPLLSNTGELFF.

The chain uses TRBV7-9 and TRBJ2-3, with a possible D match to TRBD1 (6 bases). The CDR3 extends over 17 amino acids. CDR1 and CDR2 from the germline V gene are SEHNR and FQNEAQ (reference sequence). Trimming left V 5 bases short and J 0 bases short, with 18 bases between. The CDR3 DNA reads TGTGCCAGCAGCGCTCTCCGGGACACCGCTAGCACAGATACGCAGTATTTT. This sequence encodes CASSALRDTASTDTQYF.

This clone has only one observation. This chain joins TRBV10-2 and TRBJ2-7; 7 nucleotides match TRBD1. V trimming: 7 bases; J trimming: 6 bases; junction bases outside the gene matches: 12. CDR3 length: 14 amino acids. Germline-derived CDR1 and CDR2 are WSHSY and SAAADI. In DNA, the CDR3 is TGCGCCAGCACCCAAGGGACAGCCCCTAGCGAGCAGTACTTC. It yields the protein CASTQGTAPSEQYF.

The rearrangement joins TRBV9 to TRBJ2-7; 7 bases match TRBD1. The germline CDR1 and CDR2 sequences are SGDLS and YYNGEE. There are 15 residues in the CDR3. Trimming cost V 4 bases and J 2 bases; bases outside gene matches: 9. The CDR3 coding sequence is TGTGCCAGCAGCCCCGAAGGGGACAGCACCTACGAGCAGTACGTC. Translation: CASSPEGDSTYEQYV.

CDR3 amino acids: CASSTGTPHNEQFF. The CDR3 DNA reads as TGTGCCAGCAGCACCGGGACTCCTCACAATGAGCAGTTCTTC. The rearrangement joins TRBV13 to TRBJ2-1, with D perhaps matching TRBD2 (6 bases). This CDR3 spans 14 amino acids. V was clipped by 5 bases and J by 5 bases, with 13 bases between them. Germline CDR1 PRHDT, CDR2 FYEKMQ (reference sequence).

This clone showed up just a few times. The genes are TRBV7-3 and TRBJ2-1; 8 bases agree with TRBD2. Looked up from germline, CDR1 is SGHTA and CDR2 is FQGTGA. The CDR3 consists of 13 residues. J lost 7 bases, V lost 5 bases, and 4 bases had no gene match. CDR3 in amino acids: CASSRSGGNEQFF. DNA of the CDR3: TGTGCCAGCAGCCGCTCGGGGGGGAATGAGCAGTTCTTC.

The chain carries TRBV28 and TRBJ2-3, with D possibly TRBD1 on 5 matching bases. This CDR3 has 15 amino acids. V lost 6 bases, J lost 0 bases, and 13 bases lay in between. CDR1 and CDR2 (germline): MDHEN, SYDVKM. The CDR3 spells CASSHRQISTDTQYF. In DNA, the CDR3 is TGTGCCAGCAGCCATAGACAGATTAGCACAGATACGCAGTATTTT.

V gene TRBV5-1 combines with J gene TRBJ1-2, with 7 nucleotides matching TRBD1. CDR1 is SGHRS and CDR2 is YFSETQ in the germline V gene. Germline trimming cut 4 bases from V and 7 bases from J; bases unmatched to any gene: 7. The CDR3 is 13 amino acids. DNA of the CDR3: TGCGCCAGCAGCCTCGACAGGGTGGGTGGCTACACCTTC. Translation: CASSLDRVGGYTF.